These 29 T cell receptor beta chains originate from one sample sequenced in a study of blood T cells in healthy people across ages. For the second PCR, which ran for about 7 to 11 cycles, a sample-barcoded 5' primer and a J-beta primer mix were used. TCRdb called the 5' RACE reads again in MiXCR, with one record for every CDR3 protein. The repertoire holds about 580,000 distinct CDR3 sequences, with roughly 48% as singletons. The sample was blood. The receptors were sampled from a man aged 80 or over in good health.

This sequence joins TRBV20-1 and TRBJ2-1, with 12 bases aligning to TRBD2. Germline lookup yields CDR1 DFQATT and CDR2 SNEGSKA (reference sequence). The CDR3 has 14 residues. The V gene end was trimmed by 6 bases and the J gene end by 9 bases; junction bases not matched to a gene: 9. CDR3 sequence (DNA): TGCAGTGCCCGCGAAGGACTAGCGGGGACTGAGCAGTTCTTC. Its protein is CSAREGLAGTEQFF.

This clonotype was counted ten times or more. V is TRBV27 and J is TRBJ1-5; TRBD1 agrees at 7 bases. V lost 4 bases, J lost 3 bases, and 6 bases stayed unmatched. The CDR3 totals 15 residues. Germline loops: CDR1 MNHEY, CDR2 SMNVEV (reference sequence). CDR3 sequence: CASSSVDRDNQPQHF. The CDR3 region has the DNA TGTGCCAGCAGTTCAGTAGACAGGGACAATCAGCCCCAGCATTTT.

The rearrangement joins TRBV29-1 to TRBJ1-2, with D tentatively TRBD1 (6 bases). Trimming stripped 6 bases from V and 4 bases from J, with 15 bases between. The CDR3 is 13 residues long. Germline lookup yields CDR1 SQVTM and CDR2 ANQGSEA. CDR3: CSVQTGRAYGYTF. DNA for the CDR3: TGCAGCGTGCAAACAGGGAGGGCCTATGGCTACACCTTC. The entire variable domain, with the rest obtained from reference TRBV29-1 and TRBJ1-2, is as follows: SAVISQKPSRDICQRGTSLTIQCQVDSQVTMMFWYRQQPGQSLTLIATANQGSEATYESGFVIDKFPISRPNLTFSTLTVSNMSPEDSSIYLCSVQTGRAYGYTFGSGTRLTVV.

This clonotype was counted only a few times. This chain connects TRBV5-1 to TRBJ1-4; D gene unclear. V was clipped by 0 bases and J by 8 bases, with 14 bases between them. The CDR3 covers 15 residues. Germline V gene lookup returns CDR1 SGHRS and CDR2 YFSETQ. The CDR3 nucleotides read TGCGCCAGCAGCTTGGTCGGCGTGAGAGGGGAAAAACTGTTTTTT. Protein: CASSLVGVRGEKLFF.

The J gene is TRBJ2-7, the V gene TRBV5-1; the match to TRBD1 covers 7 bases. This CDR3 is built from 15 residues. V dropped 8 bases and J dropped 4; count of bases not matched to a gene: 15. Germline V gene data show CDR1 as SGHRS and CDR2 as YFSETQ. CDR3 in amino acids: CASRRNFDRAYEQYF. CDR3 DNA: TGCGCCAGTAGACGGAACTTCGACAGGGCGTACGAGCAGTACTTC.

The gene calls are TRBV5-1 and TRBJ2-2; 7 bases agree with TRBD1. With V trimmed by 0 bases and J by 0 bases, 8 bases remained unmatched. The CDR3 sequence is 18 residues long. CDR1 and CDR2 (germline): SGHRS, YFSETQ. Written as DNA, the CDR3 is TGCGCCAGCAGCTTGGCGACGGGACAGCGCACGAACACCGGGGAGCTGTTTTTT. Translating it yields CASSLATGQRTNTGELFF. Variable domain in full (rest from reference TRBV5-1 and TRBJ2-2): KAGVTQTPRYLIKTRGQQVTLSCSPISGHRSVSWYQQTPGQGLQFLFEYFSETQRNKGNFPGRFSGRQFSNSRSEMNVSTLELGDSALYLCASSLATGQRTNTGELFFGEGSRLTVL.

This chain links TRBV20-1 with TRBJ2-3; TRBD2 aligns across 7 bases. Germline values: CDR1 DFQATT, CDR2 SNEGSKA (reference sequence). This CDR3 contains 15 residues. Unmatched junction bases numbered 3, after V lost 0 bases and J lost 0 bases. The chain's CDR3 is CSARDAGRSTDTQYF. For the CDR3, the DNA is TGCAGTGCTAGAGATGCCGGGAGGAGCACAGATACGCAGTATTTT.

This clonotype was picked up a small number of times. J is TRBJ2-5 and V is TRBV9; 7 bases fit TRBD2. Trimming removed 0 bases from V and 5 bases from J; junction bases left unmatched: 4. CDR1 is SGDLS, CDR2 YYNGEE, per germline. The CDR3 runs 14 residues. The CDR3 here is CASSVVGGSETQYF. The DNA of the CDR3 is TGTGCCAGCAGCGTAGTTGGCGGGAGTGAGACCCAGTACTTC.

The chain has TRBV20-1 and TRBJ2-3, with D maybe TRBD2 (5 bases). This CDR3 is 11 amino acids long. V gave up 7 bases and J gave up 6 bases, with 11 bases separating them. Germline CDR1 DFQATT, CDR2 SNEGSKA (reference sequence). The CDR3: CSGKEVDTQYF. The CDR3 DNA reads TGCAGTGGGAAGGAGGTGGATACGCAGTATTTT.

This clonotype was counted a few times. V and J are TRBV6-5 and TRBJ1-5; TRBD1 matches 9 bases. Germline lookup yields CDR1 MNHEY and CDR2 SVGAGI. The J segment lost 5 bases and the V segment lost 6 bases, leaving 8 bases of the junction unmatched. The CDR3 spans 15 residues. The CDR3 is CASRSGTGNDQPQHF. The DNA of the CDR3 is TGTGCCAGCAGATCCGGGACAGGGAATGATCAGCCCCAGCATTTT.

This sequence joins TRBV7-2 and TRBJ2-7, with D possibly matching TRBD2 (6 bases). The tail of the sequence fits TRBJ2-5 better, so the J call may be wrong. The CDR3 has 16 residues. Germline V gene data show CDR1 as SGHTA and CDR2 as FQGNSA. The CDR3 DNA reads TGTGCCAGCAGCCCGTCGGGGGTCCTTTTAAAAGAGACCCAGTACTTC. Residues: CASSPSGVLLKETQYF.

The CDR3 reads CASSRSGSNEQFF. CDR3 in DNA: TGTGCCAGCAGCCGTAGCGGGAGCAATGAGCAGTTCTTC. The chain employs TRBV16 and TRBJ2-1; 9 bases agree with TRBD2. The CDR3 runs 13 residues. Germline CDR1 and CDR2: KGHSY and FQNENV. The V and J ends lost 4 bases and 6 bases, in that order; junction bases with no gene match: 1.

CDR3 bases: TGCAGTGCCGAGGACTACGAAGAGACCCAGTACTTC. It specifies CSAEDYEETQYF. The J gene is TRBJ2-5, the V gene TRBV20-1; D might be TRBD2 (6 bases). V was trimmed by 6 bases and J by 3 bases, leaving 11 bases between them. Germline CDR1 and CDR2: DFQATT and SNEGSKA (reference sequence). The CDR3 consists of 12 residues.

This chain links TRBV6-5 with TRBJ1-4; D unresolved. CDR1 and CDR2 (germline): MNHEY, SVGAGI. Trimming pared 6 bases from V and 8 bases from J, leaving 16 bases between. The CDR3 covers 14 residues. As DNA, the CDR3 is TGTGCCAGCAGCCTGAGGACGGGTCAGGAAAAACTGTTTTTT. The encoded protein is CASSLRTGQEKLFF.

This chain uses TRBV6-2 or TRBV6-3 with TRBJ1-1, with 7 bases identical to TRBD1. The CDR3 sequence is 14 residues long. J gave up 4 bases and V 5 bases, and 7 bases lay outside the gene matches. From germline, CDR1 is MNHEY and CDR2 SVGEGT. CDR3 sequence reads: CASSDTGVITEAFF. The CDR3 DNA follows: TGTGCCAGCAGTGATACAGGGGTTATCACTGAAGCTTTCTTT.

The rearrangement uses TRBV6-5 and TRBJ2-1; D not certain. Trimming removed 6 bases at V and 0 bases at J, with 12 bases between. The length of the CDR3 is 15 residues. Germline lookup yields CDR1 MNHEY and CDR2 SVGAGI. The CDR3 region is CASSLTHSSYNEQFF. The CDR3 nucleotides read TGTGCCAGCAGCTTAACTCATAGCTCCTACAATGAGCAGTTCTTC.

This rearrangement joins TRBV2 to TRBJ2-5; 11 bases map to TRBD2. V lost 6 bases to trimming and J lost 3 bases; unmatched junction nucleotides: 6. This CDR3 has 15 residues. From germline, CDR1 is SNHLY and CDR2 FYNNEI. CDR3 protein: CASRGGTSGKETQYF. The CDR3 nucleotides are TGTGCCAGCAGAGGAGGGACTAGCGGAAAAGAGACCCAGTACTTC.

CDR3 in amino acids: CASSPRGVAENEKLFF. CDR3 DNA: TGTGCCAGCAGCCCCCGAGGGGTGGCAGAGAATGAAAAACTGTTTTTT. This rearrangement joins TRBV7-9 to TRBJ1-4; possible D gene TRBD1, 5 bases. This CDR3 has 16 residues. Germline V gives CDR1 SEHNR, CDR2 FQNEAQ (reference sequence). The ends were cut back, 5 bases at V and 5 bases at J, with 18 bases in the middle. The variable domain in full, with the rest retrieved from reference TRBV7-9 and TRBJ1-4, is DTGVSQNPRHKITKRGQNVTFRCDPISEHNRLYWYRQTLGQGPEFLTYFQNEAQLEKSRLLSDRFSAERPKGSFSTLEIQRTEQGDSAMYLCASSPRGVAENEKLFFGSGTQLSVL.

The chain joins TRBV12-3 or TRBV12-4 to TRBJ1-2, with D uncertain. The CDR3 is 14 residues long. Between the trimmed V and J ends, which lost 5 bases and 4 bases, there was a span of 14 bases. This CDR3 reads CASSPVVEPYGYTF. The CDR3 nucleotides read TGTGCCAGCAGTCCAGTGGTGGAGCCCTATGGCTACACCTTC.

CDR3 sequence reads: CASSFKGYQETQYF. CDR3 DNA: TGTGCCAGCAGCTTTAAAGGGTACCAAGAGACCCAGTACTTC. The chain joins TRBV7-2 to TRBJ2-5; D remains unclear. The germline gives CDR1 SGHTA, CDR2 FQGNSA. The V gene lost 3 bases and the J gene lost 0 bases, with 8 bases spanning the gap. This CDR3 comprises 14 residues.

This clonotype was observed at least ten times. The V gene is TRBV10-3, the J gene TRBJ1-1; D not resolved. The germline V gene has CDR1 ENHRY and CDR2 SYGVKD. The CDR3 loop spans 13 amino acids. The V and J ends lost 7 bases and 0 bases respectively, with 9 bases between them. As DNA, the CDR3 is TGTGCCATCATGGGCAACATGAACACTGAAGCTTTCTTT. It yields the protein CAIMGNMNTEAFF.

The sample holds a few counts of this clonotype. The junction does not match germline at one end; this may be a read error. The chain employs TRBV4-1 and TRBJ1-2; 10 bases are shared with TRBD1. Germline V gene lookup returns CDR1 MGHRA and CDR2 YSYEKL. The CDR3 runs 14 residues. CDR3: CASSSLGQGYDYTF. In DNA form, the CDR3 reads TGCGCCAGCAGCTCCTTGGGACAGGGGTATGACTACACCTTC.

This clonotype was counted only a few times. Here the CDR3 reads CASSLAVTGEGYTF. DNA for the CDR3: TGTGCCAGCAGCTTAGCCGTCACAGGGGAGGGCTACACCTTC. The V and J genes are TRBV7-9 and TRBJ1-2, with 7 bases that match TRBD1. Germline loops: CDR1 SEHNR, CDR2 FQNEAQ (reference sequence). The CDR3 sequence is 14 residues long. V shed 0 bases and J 8 bases; nucleotides not matched to a gene: 6.

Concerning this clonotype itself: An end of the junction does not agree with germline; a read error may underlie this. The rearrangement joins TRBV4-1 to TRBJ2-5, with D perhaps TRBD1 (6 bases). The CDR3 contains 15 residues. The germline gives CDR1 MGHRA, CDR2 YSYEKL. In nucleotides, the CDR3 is TGCGTCAGCAGCCAGAACGGACAGCTACAAGAGACCCAGTACTTC. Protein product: CVSSQNGQLQETQYF.

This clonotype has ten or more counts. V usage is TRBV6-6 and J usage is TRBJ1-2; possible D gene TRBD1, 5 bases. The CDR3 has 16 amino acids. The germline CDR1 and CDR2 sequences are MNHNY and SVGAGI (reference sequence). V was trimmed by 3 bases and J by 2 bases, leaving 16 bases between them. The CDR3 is CASSYSPIRDNYGYTF. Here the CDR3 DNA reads TGTGCCAGCAGTTATTCTCCCATCCGGGACAACTATGGCTACACCTTC.

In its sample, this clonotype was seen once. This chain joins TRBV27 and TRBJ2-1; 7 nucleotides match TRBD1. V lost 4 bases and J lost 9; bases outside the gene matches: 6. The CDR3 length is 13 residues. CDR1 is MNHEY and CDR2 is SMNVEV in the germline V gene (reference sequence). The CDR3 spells CASSWTGVGEQFF. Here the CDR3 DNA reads TGTGCCAGCAGTTGGACAGGTGTGGGTGAGCAGTTCTTC.

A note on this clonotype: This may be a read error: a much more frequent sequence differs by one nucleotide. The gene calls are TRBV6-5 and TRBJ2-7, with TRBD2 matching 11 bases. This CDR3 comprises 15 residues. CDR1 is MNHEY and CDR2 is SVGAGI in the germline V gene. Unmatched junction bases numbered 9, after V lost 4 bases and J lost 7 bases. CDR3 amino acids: CASSFSGRGSDEQYF. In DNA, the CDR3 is TGTGCCAGCAGTTTTAGCGGGAGGGGCTCGGATGAGCAGTACTTC.

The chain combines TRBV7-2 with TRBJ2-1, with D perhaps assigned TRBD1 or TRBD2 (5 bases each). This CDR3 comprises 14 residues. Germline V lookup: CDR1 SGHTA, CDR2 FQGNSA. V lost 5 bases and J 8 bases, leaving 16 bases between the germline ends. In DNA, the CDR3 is TGTGCCAGCAGCCGGGCTTGGGACGGCGATGAGCAGTTCTTC. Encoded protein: CASSRAWDGDEQFF.

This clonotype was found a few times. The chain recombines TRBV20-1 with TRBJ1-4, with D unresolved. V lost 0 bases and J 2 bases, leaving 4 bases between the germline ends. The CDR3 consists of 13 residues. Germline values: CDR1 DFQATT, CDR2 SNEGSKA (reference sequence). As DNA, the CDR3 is TGCAGTGCTAGAGACACTACTAATGAAAAACTGTTTTTT. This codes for CSARDTTNEKLFF.